The entry below describes one T cell receptor (beta chain). This sample stems from a study of blood T cell repertoires in COVID-19. Assignments of participants to cohorts depended upon their own reported clinical history. Authors' methods: Estimates of nucleated cell counts were drawn from the amplification of reference gene primers. Repertoires were generated with immunoSEQ multiplex PCR, while TCRdb's copy carries only in-frame clones and drops some. D and trimming were read from the DNA, whereas the V and J calls and clone size are those reported in that table. The sample has nearly 250,000 clones, roughly 88% seen once; the top ten hold around 2%. Trimming removed 5 bases from V and 7 bases from J; junction bases left unmatched: 6. The CDR3 is 15 amino acids. Germline V CDR1 and CDR2: MNHEY, SVGAGI.

The TCR comes from a woman aged 45-65 years who had recovered from COVID-19. Sequences were obtained from PBMCs or T cells enriched from blood (not recorded which). The J gene is TRBJ2-1, the V gene TRBV6-5, with 12 bases identical to TRBD2. CDR3 DNA: TGTGCCAGCAGTCAGTCTAGCGGGGGGGGGAATGAGCAGTTCTTC. Translated: CASSQSSGGGNEQFF.